This T cell receptor (beta chain) was obtained from a study of blood T cells in healthy people across ages. On this clonotype: What it binds is unknown.

Study results and caveats: PBMCs went unsorted, and a conclusive naive versus antigen-experienced comparison was therefore prevented.

This CDR3 region has 15 residues. Trimming took 2 bases from V and 7 from J, leaving 15 bases between them. CDR1 and CDR2 (germline): MNHEY, SVGAGI. Through a sample-barcoded 5' primer and a J-beta primer mix, a second PCR was run for 7 to 11 cycles. TCRdb used MiXCR to reprocess the 5' RACE reads, holding one entry per CDR3 protein. The sample shows approximately 1,100,000 distinct CDR3 sequences, 45% of them seen only once. V gene TRBV6-5 combines with J gene TRBJ2-1; D remains unclear. Sequencing used blood. The clonotype was recovered from a woman aged 60-75 years in good health. The CDR3 protein is CASSYALTTVNEQFF. The CDR3 bases are TGTGCCAGCAGTTACGCCCTGACAACGGTAAATGAGCAGTTCTTC.